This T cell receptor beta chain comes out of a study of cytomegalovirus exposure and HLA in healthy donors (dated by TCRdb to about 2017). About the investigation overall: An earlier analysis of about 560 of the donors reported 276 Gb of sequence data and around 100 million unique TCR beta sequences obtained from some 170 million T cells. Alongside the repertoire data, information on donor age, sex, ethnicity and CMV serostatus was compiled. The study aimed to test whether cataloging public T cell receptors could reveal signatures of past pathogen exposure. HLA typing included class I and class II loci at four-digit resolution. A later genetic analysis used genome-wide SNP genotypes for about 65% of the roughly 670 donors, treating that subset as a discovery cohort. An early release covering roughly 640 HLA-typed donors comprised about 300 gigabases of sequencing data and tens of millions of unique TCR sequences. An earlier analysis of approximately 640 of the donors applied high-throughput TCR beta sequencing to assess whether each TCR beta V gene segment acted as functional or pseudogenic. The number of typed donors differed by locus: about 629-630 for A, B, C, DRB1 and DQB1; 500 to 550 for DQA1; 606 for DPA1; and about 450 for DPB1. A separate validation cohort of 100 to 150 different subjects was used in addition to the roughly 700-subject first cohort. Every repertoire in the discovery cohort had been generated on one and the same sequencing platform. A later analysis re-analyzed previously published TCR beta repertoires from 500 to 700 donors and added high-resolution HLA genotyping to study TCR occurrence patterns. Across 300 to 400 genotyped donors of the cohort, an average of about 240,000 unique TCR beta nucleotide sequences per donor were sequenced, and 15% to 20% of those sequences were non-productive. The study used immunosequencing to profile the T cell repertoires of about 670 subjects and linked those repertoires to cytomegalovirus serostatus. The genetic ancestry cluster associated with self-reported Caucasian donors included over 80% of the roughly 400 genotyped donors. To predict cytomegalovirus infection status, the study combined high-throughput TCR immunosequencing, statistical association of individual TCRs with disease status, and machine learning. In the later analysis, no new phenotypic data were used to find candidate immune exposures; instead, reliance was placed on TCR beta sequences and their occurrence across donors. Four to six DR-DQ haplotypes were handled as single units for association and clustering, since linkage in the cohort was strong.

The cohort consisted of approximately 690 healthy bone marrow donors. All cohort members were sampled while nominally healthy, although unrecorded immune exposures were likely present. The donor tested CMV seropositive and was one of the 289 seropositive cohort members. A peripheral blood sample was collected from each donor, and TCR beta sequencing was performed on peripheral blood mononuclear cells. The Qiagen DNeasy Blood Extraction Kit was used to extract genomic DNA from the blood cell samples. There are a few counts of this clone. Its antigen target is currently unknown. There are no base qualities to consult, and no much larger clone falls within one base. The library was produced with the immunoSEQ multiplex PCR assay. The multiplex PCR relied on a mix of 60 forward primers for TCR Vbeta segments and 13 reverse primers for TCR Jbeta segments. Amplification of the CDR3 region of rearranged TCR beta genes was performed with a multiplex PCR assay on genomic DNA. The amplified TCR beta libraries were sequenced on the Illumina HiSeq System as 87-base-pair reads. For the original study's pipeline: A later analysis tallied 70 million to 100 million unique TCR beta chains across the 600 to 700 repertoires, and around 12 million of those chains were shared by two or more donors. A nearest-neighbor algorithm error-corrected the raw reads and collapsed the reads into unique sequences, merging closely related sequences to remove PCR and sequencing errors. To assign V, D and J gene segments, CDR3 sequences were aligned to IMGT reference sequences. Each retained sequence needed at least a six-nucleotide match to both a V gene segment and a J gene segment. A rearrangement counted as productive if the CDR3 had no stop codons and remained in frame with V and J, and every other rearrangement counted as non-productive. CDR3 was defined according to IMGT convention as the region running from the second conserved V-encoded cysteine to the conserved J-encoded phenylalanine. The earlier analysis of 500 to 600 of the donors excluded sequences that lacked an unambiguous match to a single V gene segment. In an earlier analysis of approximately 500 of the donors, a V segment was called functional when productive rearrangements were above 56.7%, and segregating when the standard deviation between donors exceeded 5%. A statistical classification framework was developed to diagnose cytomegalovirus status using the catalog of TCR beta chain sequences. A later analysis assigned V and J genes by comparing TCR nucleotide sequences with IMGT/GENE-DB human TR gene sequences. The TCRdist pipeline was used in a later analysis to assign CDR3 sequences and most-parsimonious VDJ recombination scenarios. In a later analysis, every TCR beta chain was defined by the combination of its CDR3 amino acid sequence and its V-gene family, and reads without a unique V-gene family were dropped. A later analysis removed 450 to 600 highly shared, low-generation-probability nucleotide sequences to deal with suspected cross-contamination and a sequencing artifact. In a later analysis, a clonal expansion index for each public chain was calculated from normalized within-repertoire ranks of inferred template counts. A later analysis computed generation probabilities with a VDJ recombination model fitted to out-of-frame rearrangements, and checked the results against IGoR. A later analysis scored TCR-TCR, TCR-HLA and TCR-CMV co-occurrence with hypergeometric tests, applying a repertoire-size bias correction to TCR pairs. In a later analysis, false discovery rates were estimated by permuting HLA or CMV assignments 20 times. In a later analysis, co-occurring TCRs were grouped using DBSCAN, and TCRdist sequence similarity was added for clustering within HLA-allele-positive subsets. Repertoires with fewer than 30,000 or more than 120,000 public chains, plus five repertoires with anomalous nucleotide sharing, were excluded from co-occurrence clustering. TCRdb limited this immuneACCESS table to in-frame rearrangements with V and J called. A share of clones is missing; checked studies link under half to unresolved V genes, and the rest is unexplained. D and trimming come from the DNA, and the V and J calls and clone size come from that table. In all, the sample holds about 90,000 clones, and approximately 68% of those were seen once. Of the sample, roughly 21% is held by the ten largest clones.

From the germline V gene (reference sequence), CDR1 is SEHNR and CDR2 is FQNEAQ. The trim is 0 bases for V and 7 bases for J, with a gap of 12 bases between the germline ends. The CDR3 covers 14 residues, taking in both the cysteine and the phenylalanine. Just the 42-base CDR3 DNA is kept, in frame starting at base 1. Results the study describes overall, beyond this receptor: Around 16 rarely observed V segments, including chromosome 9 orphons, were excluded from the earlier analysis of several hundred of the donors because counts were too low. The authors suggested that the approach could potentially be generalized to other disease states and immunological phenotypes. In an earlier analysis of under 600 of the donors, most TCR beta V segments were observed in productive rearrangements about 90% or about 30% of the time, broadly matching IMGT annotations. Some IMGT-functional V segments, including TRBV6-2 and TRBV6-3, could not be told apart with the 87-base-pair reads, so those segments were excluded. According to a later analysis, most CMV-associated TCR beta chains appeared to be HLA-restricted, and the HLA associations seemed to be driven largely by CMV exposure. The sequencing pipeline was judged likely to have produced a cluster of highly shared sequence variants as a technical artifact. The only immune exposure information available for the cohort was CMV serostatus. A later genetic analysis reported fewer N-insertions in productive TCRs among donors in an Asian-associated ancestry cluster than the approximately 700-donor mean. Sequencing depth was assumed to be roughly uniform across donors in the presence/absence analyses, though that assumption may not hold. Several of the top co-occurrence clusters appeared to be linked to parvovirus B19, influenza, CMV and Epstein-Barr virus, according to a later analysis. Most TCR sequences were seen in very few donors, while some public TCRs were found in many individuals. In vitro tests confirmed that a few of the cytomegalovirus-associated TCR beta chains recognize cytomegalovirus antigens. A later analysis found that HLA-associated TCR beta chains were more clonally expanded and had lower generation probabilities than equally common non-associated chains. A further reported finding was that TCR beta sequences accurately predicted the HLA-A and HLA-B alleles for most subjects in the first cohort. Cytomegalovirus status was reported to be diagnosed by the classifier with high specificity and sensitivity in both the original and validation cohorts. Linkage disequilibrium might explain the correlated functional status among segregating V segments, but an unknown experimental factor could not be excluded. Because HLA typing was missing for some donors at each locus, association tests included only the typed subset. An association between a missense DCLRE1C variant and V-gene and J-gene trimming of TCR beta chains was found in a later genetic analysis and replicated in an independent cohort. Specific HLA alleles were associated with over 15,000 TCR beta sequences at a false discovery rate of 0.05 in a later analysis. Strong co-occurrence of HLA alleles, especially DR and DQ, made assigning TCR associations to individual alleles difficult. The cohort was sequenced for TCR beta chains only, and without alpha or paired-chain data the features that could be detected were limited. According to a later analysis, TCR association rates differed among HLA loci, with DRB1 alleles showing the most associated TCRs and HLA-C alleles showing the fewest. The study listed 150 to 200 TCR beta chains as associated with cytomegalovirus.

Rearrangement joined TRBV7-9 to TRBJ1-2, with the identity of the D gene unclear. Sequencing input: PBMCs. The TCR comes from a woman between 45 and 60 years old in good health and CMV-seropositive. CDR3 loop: CASSLANRAGGYTF. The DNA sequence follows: TGTGCCAGCAGCTTAGCGAATCGGGCGGGTGGCTACACCTTC.